The T cell receptor beta chain under discussion was sequenced for a study of control samples from healthy donors and cancer patients. Here immunoSEQ multiplex PCR was the method, and the copy in TCRdb shows in-frame clones only, minus some. Of roughly 69,000 clones in the sample, 83% are singletons; the top ten hold around 16%. Germline-derived CDR1 and CDR2 are LGHDT and YNNKEL (reference sequence). The V end was cut by 1 base, the J end by 5 bases, with 6 bases between. The CDR3 loop spans 12 amino acids. The sequencing input was blood. V and J are TRBV3-1 (or the pseudogene TRBV3-2) and TRBJ2-7; no clear D. The receptor comes from a man in his sixties in good health. CDR3 protein: CASSQGSDEQYF. CDR3 sequence (DNA): TGTGCCAGCAGCCAAGGTTCGGACGAGCAGTACTTC.